This T cell receptor (beta chain) was captured by sequencing in a study of T cell responses to AZD1222 COVID-19 vaccine. Study-level findings and limits: Donors were mostly white British, more females; clonal diversity possibly underestimated.

V was cut by 3 bases and J by 0 bases, with 8 bases left in between. This CDR3 has 14 residues. The V gene's germline CDR1 is KGHSH and CDR2 LQKENI. As regards this clone: Its matching antigen is unknown.

Libraries were prepared by immunoSEQ multiplex PCR; TCRdb keeps only in-frame clonotypes and omits some of them. The table includes roughly 110,000 clones, 70% to 90% detected once. Sequenced material: peripheral blood, taken on day 0 of AZD1222 vaccination. The clonotype was recovered from an adult in good health. The rearrangement links TRBV18 to TRBJ1-2; D not resolved. The CDR3 sequence: CASSPGRANYGYTF. CDR3 DNA: TGTGCCAGCTCACCCGGACGAGCTAACTATGGCTACACCTTC.